These T cell receptor beta chains were read from a single sample in a study of blood T cell repertoires in COVID-19. Sequencing was performed with immunoSEQ multiplex PCR; in TCRdb, only in-frame clones are kept and a portion is missing. This table holds 150,000 to 180,000 clones, about 73% found once. The sample taken for sequencing was peripheral blood. Every receptor here comes from a man at least 80 years old with acute or convalescent COVID-19. Each CDR3 is given without its conserved first and last residue.

V gene: TRBV7-3; CDR3 protein: ASSLSGGNTEAF
V gene: TRBV6-1; CDR3 protein: ASSEYGSGGANEQF
V gene: TRBV10-1; CDR3 protein: ASSLQGASGELF
V gene: TRBV5-4; CDR3 protein: ASSLAGGTSSGNTIY
V gene: TRBV3-1/TRBV3-2; CDR3 protein: ASRRPGNTGELF
V gene: TRBV3-1/TRBV3-2; CDR3 protein: ASSQDSTGGGPYEQY
V gene: TRBV5-1; CDR3 protein: ASSPGLAGGPNQETQY
V gene: TRBV11-2; CDR3 protein: ASSLGASGVYRELF
V gene: TRBV28; CDR3 protein: ASSLGRGRIDSPLH
V gene: TRBV29-1; CDR3 protein: SVEQGANYGYT
V gene: TRBV4-3; CDR3 protein: ASSQENSHYGYT
V gene: TRBV7-3; CDR3 protein: ASSSDRSSYNEQF
V gene: TRBV6-5; CDR3 protein: VLGASTDTQY
V gene: TRBV30; CDR3 protein: AWRTGTRGSGANVLT
V gene: TRBV24-1; CDR3 protein: ATSDQIADQETQY
V gene: TRBV6-5; CDR3 protein: ASRLGQPPEVAF
V gene: TRBV9; CDR3 protein: ASSVGRDRPQH
V gene: TRBV11-1; CDR3 protein: ASSLARLASEQF
V gene: TRBV9; CDR3 protein: ASSAYLAGSNEQF
V gene: TRBV4-1; CDR3 protein: ASSQEIGTGRLGANEKLF
V gene: TRBV5-1; CDR3 protein: ASSLVAAGGGETQY
V gene: TRBV3-1/TRBV3-2; CDR3 protein: AHRRETPSYEQY
V gene: TRBV3-1/TRBV3-2; CDR3 protein: ASSAPGTGFAGELF
V gene: TRBV11-3; CDR3 protein: ASSSRQGSYQETQY
V gene: TRBV5-1; CDR3 protein: ASSFGAALTDTQY
V gene: TRBV6-5; CDR3 protein: ASNPGGRGETQY
V gene: TRBV5-1; CDR3 protein: ASSLGTSGGARGETQY
V gene: TRBV9; CDR3 protein: ASSGQFSGNTIY
V gene: TRBV11-2; CDR3 protein: ASSLVGGSYNSPLH
V gene: TRBV18; CDR3 protein: ASSPDRGSPLH
V gene: TRBV7-8; CDR3 protein: ASSFGEGSGNEKLF
V gene: TRBV11-2; CDR3 protein: ASSLPRWTQY
V gene: TRBV6-6; CDR3 protein: ASSYSQVYNEQF
V gene: TRBV18; CDR3 protein: ASSSGQGDTGELF
V gene: TRBV9; CDR3 protein: ASSVETQGEAF
V gene: TRBV6-5; CDR3 protein: ASSYSSYSGANVLT
V gene: TRBV11-2; CDR3 protein: ASSLTLAGLGSTGELF
V gene: TRBV7-3; CDR3 protein: ASSLQGSADTQY
V gene: TRBV4-3; CDR3 protein: ASSRTGGGNYGYT
V gene: TRBV18; CDR3 protein: ASSPSNEKLF
V gene: TRBV5-1; CDR3 protein: ASSLRGETQY
V gene: TRBV3-1/TRBV3-2; CDR3 protein: ASSPRLAADTGELF
V gene: TRBV4-2; CDR3 protein: ASRKGTGNSYNEQF
V gene: TRBV12-5; CDR3 protein: ASAKGGLETQY
V gene: TRBV11-3; CDR3 protein: ASSSGDRATGELF
V gene: TRBV5-1; CDR3 protein: ASRTGTTSYEQY
V gene: TRBV7-8; CDR3 protein: ASSYSRGPYSNQPQH
V gene: TRBV10-2; CDR3 protein: ASSEGLRYGYT
V gene: TRBV5-6; CDR3 protein: ASSLVAGTDTQY
V gene: TRBV28; CDR3 protein: ASSFGGAGANVLT
V gene: TRBV29-1; CDR3 protein: SALAELAKNIQY
V gene: TRBV6-5; CDR3 protein: ASSSGGSQETQY
V gene: TRBV28; CDR3 protein: ASSTNRDAQPQH
V gene: TRBV6-4; CDR3 protein: ASSPQATNTGELF
V gene: TRBV15; CDR3 protein: ATAPGQGGEQY
V gene: TRBV9; CDR3 protein: ASSVAEQGGYQETQY